In its sample, the clone carrying this T cell receptor (beta chain) was seen many times. The antigen remains undetermined. The ends were cut back, 10 bases at V and 5 bases at J, with 12 bases in the middle. The CDR3 covers 13 residues. Germline CDR1 and CDR2: MNHNY and SVGAGI (reference sequence). The entry originates in a study of early T cells in non-severe SARS-CoV-2 infection. On the study more broadly: Unsorted whole blood bulk RNA was sequenced, with unpaired chains. Study results and limitations: Comparison of clonotypes with VDJdb favored anti-spike CD8 responses while missing private and CD4 specificities.

Individual cDNA molecules were tagged with unique molecular identifiers. TCRdb re-called the 5' RACE reads with MiXCR, one entry per CDR3 protein. This sample has about 57,000 distinct CDR3 sequences, with about an eighth found just once. Sequencing was performed on whole blood. The chain is built from TRBV6-6 and TRBJ1-6; the D gene is possibly TRBD1 (6 bases). The TCR sequence derives from an adult who was a healthcare worker with PCR-confirmed SARS-CoV-2 infection or an uninfected control (not recorded which). CDR3 residues: CATLNRDNSPLHF. The CDR3 DNA is TGTGCCACGCTCAACAGGGATAATTCACCCCTCCACTTT.